This is a list of T cell receptor beta chains from one sample in a study of blood T cell repertoires in COVID-19. Using immunoSEQ multiplex PCR, the repertoire was profiled, and TCRdb retains in-frame clones only, with some absent. This sample carries approximately 280,000 clones, approximately 86% of them seen once, and the ten largest clones take around 2.4%. The sequencing input was PBMCs or T cells enriched from blood (not recorded which). Receptors were obtained from a young woman who had recovered from COVID-19. Both conserved end residues are part of each CDR3. Each record gives: D gene, clone size, V gene, J gene, CDR3 protein, CDR3 DNA. D genes are given only for firm matches. Clone size, where shown, is once, few, many, or a class for clones that have expanded.

D gene: NA
clone size: NA
V gene: TRBV30
J gene: TRBJ1-3
CDR3 protein: CAWSGQPTGNTIYF
CDR3 DNA: TGTGCCTGGAGTGGACAGCCGACTGGAAACACCATATATTTT

D gene: TRBD2
clone size: NA
V gene: TRBV30
J gene: TRBJ2-5
CDR3 protein: CAWSVFAGVIAETQYF
CDR3 DNA: TGTGCCTGGAGTGTATTTGCGGGGGTTATTGCGGAGACCCAGTACTTC

D gene: NA
clone size: NA
V gene: TRBV5-1
J gene: TRBJ2-7
CDR3 protein: CASSLADSGGSEQYF
CDR3 DNA: TGCGCCAGCAGCTTGGCGGACTCGGGGGGCTCCGAGCAGTACTTC

D gene: NA
clone size: NA
V gene: TRBV5-3
J gene: TRBJ1-1
CDR3 protein: CARWLRNTEAFF
CDR3 DNA: TGTGCCAGGTGGTTGAGGAACACTGAAGCTTTCTTT

D gene: TRBD2
clone size: NA
V gene: TRBV29-1
J gene: TRBJ2-3
CDR3 protein: CSVDGLAGTDTQYF
CDR3 DNA: TGCAGCGTTGATGGACTAGCGGGTACAGATACGCAGTATTTT

D gene: TRBD1
clone size: NA
V gene: TRBV4-3
J gene: TRBJ1-2
CDR3 protein: CASSQWFAGGSDYGYTF
CDR3 DNA: TGCGCCAGCAGCCAATGGTTCGCAGGGGGCTCCGACTATGGCTACACCTTC

D gene: TRBD1
clone size: NA
V gene: TRBV29-1
J gene: TRBJ1-5
CDR3 protein: CSVITGGNQPQHF
CDR3 DNA: TGCAGCGTTATTACAGGGGGCAATCAGCCCCAGCATTTT

D gene: NA
clone size: NA
V gene: TRBV5-3
J gene: TRBJ2-7
CDR3 protein: CARSLRQWGRTLSYEQYF
CDR3 DNA: TGTGCCAGAAGCTTGAGGCAATGGGGGAGGACCCTGTCCTACGAGCAGTACTTC

D gene: NA
clone size: NA
V gene: TRBV4-2
J gene: TRBJ1-1
CDR3 protein: CASSQDGVGGTEAFF
CDR3 DNA: TGTGCCAGCAGCCAAGATGGGGTCGGGGGCACTGAAGCTTTCTTT

D gene: TRBD1
clone size: NA
V gene: TRBV7-2
J gene: TRBJ1-5
CDR3 protein: CASSPQGQGTNQPQHF
CDR3 DNA: TGTGCCAGCAGCCCCCAGGGACAGGGAACCAATCAGCCCCAGCATTTT

D gene: NA
clone size: NA
V gene: TRBV30
J gene: TRBJ1-1
CDR3 protein: CAWKTEGTEAFF
CDR3 DNA: TGTGCCTGGAAAACGGAGGGGACTGAAGCTTTCTTT

D gene: NA
clone size: NA
V gene: TRBV5-1
J gene: TRBJ1-1
CDR3 protein: CASSLATVNTEAFF
CDR3 DNA: TGCGCCAGCAGCTTGGCGACAGTAAACACTGAAGCTTTCTTT

D gene: TRBD1
clone size: NA
V gene: TRBV5-1
J gene: TRBJ1-1
CDR3 protein: CASSRRTGESGNTEAFF
CDR3 DNA: TGCGCCAGCAGCCGGCGGACAGGGGAGAGTGGGAACACTGAAGCTTTCTTT

D gene: TRBD2
clone size: NA
V gene: TRBV28
J gene: TRBJ2-5
CDR3 protein: CASSLGSGRAGGETQYF
CDR3 DNA: TGTGCCAGCAGTTTAGGTAGCGGGAGGGCCGGGGGAGAGACCCAGTACTTC

D gene: NA
clone size: NA
V gene: TRBV19
J gene: TRBJ2-3
CDR3 protein: CASSIQGSYTQYF
CDR3 DNA: TGTGCCAGTAGTATCCAGGGCAGCTATACGCAGTATTTT

D gene: TRBD1
clone size: NA
V gene: TRBV4-1
J gene: TRBJ1-4
CDR3 protein: CASSRRDRDEKLFF
CDR3 DNA: TGCGCCAGCAGCCGACGGGACAGGGACGAAAAACTGTTTTTT

D gene: NA
clone size: NA
V gene: TRBV6-5
J gene: TRBJ1-1
CDR3 protein: CASIGGLTWGAFF
CDR3 DNA: TGTGCCAGCATAGGCGGGTTAACCTGGGGAGCTTTCTTT

D gene: NA
clone size: NA
V gene: TRBV9
J gene: TRBJ2-1
CDR3 protein: CASSVSDNEQFF
CDR3 DNA: TGTGCCAGCAGCGTATCTGACAATGAGCAGTTCTTC

D gene: NA
clone size: NA
V gene: TRBV6-2/TRBV6-3
J gene: TRBJ2-1
CDR3 protein: CASSYHQNYNEQFF
CDR3 DNA: TGTGCCAGCAGTTACCATCAGAACTACAATGAGCAGTTCTTC

D gene: NA
clone size: NA
V gene: TRBV4-3
J gene: TRBJ1-6
CDR3 protein: CASSQDMVSSYNSPLHF
CDR3 DNA: TGCGCCAGCAGCCAAGATATGGTGAGCTCCTATAATTCACCCCTCCACTTT

D gene: NA
clone size: NA
V gene: TRBV12-5
J gene: TRBJ2-5
CDR3 protein: CASGFSLLAEQFPYQETQYF
CDR3 DNA: TGTGCTAGTGGTTTCTCCCTTTTAGCGGAACAATTTCCGTACCAAGAGACCCAGTACTTC

D gene: TRBD1
clone size: NA
V gene: TRBV7-2
J gene: TRBJ1-2
CDR3 protein: CASSPTPGQGNGYTF
CDR3 DNA: TGTGCCAGCAGCCCCACCCCGGGACAGGGAAACGGCTACACCTTC

D gene: NA
clone size: NA
V gene: TRBV19
J gene: TRBJ1-4
CDR3 protein: CASSMRKGANEKLFF
CDR3 DNA: TGTGCCAGTAGTATGAGAAAGGGGGCTAATGAAAAACTGTTTTTT

D gene: NA
clone size: NA
V gene: TRBV10-2
J gene: TRBJ2-5
CDR3 protein: CASSERLVSRETQYF
CDR3 DNA: TGCGCCAGCAGTGAACGCCTTGTGTCCAGAGAGACCCAGTACTTC

D gene: NA
clone size: NA
V gene: TRBV9
J gene: TRBJ1-3
CDR3 protein: CASSVSPTVSTIYF
CDR3 DNA: TGTGCCAGCAGCGTTAGTCCGACAGTCTCAACCATATATTTT

D gene: NA
clone size: NA
V gene: TRBV10-3
J gene: TRBJ1-1
CDR3 protein: CAISVRGTLYPTEAFF
CDR3 DNA: TGTGCCATCAGTGTTAGGGGAACACTCTATCCCACTGAAGCTTTCTTT

D gene: TRBD2
clone size: NA
V gene: TRBV18
J gene: TRBJ2-3
CDR3 protein: CASSGTLAGGDTQYF
CDR3 DNA: TGTGCCAGCTCAGGCACCCTAGCGGGGGGAGATACGCAGTATTTT

D gene: NA
clone size: few
V gene: TRBV7-5
J gene: TRBJ1-1
CDR3 protein: CVRSLDGRRLRRNEAFF
CDR3 DNA: TGTGTCAGAAGCTTAGATGGGCGAAGGCTCCGACGTAATGAAGCTTTCTTT

D gene: NA
clone size: NA
V gene: TRBV5-5
J gene: TRBJ2-7
CDR3 protein: CASSSGQTYYEQYF
CDR3 DNA: TGTGCCAGCAGCAGCGGACAGACTTATTACGAGCAGTACTTC

D gene: NA
clone size: NA
V gene: TRBV27
J gene: TRBJ2-5
CDR3 protein: CASSLPGETQYF
CDR3 DNA: TGTGCCAGCAGTTTACCAGGAGAGACCCAGTACTTC

D gene: TRBD2
clone size: NA
V gene: TRBV18
J gene: TRBJ2-1
CDR3 protein: CASSPRTSGRENNEQFF
CDR3 DNA: TGTGCCAGCTCACCACGGACTAGCGGGAGGGAAAACAATGAGCAGTTCTTC

D gene: TRBD2
clone size: NA
V gene: TRBV11-2
J gene: TRBJ2-3
CDR3 protein: CASSPGGVYDTQYF
CDR3 DNA: TGTGCCAGCAGCCCCGGGGGGGTGTATGATACGCAGTATTTT

D gene: NA
clone size: NA
V gene: TRBV25-1
J gene: TRBJ1-1
CDR3 protein: CASRGRGNTEAFF
CDR3 DNA: TGTGCCAGCAGGGGCAGGGGAAACACTGAAGCTTTCTTT

D gene: NA
clone size: NA
V gene: TRBV10-3
J gene: TRBJ1-4
CDR3 protein: CAISESQGATNEKLFF
CDR3 DNA: TGTGCCATCAGTGAGTCCCAGGGCGCAACTAATGAAAAACTGTTTTTT

D gene: TRBD1
clone size: NA
V gene: TRBV18
J gene: TRBJ1-2
CDR3 protein: CASSGPGQEYGYTF
CDR3 DNA: TGTGCCAGCTCAGGTCCGGGACAGGAGTATGGCTACACCTTC

D gene: TRBD1
clone size: NA
V gene: TRBV19
J gene: TRBJ2-7
CDR3 protein: CASSLSTGGYEQYF
CDR3 DNA: TGTGCCAGTAGTTTGTCGACAGGGGGCTACGAGCAGTACTTC

D gene: NA
clone size: NA
V gene: TRBV30
J gene: TRBJ1-4
CDR3 protein: CAWSGAGGSTNEKLFF
CDR3 DNA: TGTGCCTGGAGTGGGGCGGGGGGATCAACTAATGAAAAACTGTTTTTT

D gene: TRBD1
clone size: NA
V gene: TRBV27
J gene: TRBJ2-7
CDR3 protein: CASSSPPTGDYEQYF
CDR3 DNA: TGTGCCAGCAGTTCCCCCCCGACAGGGGACTACGAGCAGTACTTC

D gene: TRBD1
clone size: NA
V gene: TRBV14
J gene: TRBJ1-2
CDR3 protein: CASSQDRQGGYGYTF
CDR3 DNA: TGTGCCAGCAGCCAAGACCGACAGGGGGGCTATGGCTACACCTTC

D gene: TRBD1
clone size: NA
V gene: TRBV19
J gene: TRBJ1-1
CDR3 protein: CASSVTGANTEAFF
CDR3 DNA: TGTGCCAGTAGTGTAACAGGGGCGAACACTGAAGCTTTCTTT

D gene: NA
clone size: NA
V gene: TRBV5-1
J gene: TRBJ2-7
CDR3 protein: CASSLDGSLQYF
CDR3 DNA: TGCGCCAGCAGCTTGGATGGGAGCCTGCAGTACTTC

D gene: NA
clone size: NA
V gene: TRBV11-1
J gene: TRBJ2-1
CDR3 protein: CASSLGRGSYNEQFF
CDR3 DNA: TGTGCCAGCAGCTTGGGAAGGGGATCCTACAATGAGCAGTTCTTC

D gene: NA
clone size: NA
V gene: TRBV5-1
J gene: TRBJ2-7
CDR3 protein: CASSLVTGNSYEQYF
CDR3 DNA: TGCGCCAGCAGCTTGGTAACAGGGAACTCCTACGAGCAGTACTTC

D gene: NA
clone size: NA
V gene: TRBV27
J gene: TRBJ1-1
CDR3 protein: CASSLIPGDTEAFF
CDR3 DNA: TGTGCCAGCAGTTTAATTCCGGGGGACACTGAAGCTTTCTTT

D gene: NA
clone size: NA
V gene: TRBV4-1
J gene: TRBJ1-2
CDR3 protein: CASSQDRGAYGYTF
CDR3 DNA: TGCGCCAGCAGCCAAGATCGGGGGGCCTATGGCTACACCTTC

D gene: NA
clone size: NA
V gene: TRBV6-4
J gene: TRBJ2-1
CDR3 protein: CASSDRLRGEQFF
CDR3 DNA: TGTGCCAGCAGTGACAGACTCCGCGGTGAGCAGTTCTTC

D gene: TRBD1
clone size: NA
V gene: TRBV19
J gene: TRBJ1-2
CDR3 protein: CASSIQGAYYGYTF
CDR3 DNA: TGTGCCAGTAGTATCCAGGGGGCCTACTATGGCTACACCTTC

D gene: NA
clone size: NA
V gene: TRBV4-1
J gene: TRBJ1-5
CDR3 protein: CASSQEAAVNQPQHF
CDR3 DNA: TGCGCCAGCAGCCAAGAGGCGGCTGTCAATCAGCCCCAGCATTTT

D gene: NA
clone size: NA
V gene: TRBV20-1
J gene: TRBJ1-1
CDR3 protein: CSASRQRYTEAFF
CDR3 DNA: TGCAGTGCTAGTCGCCAGAGGTACACTGAAGCTTTCTTT

D gene: NA
clone size: NA
V gene: TRBV6-5
J gene: TRBJ2-6
CDR3 protein: CASSSNRDSGANVLTF
CDR3 DNA: TGTGCCAGCAGTTCTAACAGGGACTCTGGGGCCAACGTCCTGACTTTC

D gene: NA
clone size: few
V gene: TRBV7-9
J gene: TRBJ2-7
CDR3 protein: CASSLGEYEQYF
CDR3 DNA: TGTGCCAGCAGCTTAGGGGAGTACGAGCAGTACTTC

D gene: NA
clone size: NA
V gene: TRBV5-1
J gene: TRBJ1-2
CDR3 protein: CASSLDSSNYGYTF
CDR3 DNA: TGCGCCAGCAGCCTGGACAGCTCTAACTATGGCTACACCTTC

D gene: NA
clone size: few
V gene: TRBV27
J gene: TRBJ1-1
CDR3 protein: CASSRSLKGVPLNTEAFF
CDR3 DNA: TGTGCCAGCAGTCGTAGCCTCAAGGGAGTCCCTCTGAACACTGAAGCTTTCTTT

D gene: TRBD2
clone size: once
V gene: TRBV18
J gene: TRBJ2-7
CDR3 protein: CASSPLTSGSSTYEQYF
CDR3 DNA: TGTGCCAGCTCGCCACTGACTAGCGGGAGTTCGACCTACGAGCAGTACTTC

D gene: TRBD1
clone size: few
V gene: TRBV4-1
J gene: TRBJ1-1
CDR3 protein: CASSQGLKGARDTEAFF
CDR3 DNA: TGCGCCAGCAGCCAAGGGCTAAAGGGGGCCCGGGACACTGAAGCTTTCTTT

D gene: TRBD2
clone size: once
V gene: TRBV5-6
J gene: TRBJ2-3
CDR3 protein: CASSLAWTSGGAADTQYF
CDR3 DNA: TGTGCCAGCAGCTTGGCCTGGACTAGCGGGGGGGCTGCAGATACGCAGTATTTT

D gene: NA
clone size: few
V gene: TRBV7-9
J gene: TRBJ1-2
CDR3 protein: CASSLDTSYGYTF
CDR3 DNA: TGTGCCAGCAGCTTGGACACTTCTTATGGCTACACCTTC

D gene: TRBD1
clone size: NA
V gene: TRBV3-1/TRBV3-2
J gene: TRBJ1-1
CDR3 protein: CASSQATGATEAFF
CDR3 DNA: TGTGCCAGCAGCCAGGCAACAGGGGCCACTGAAGCTTTCTTT

D gene: TRBD2
clone size: NA
V gene: TRBV7-2
J gene: TRBJ2-1
CDR3 protein: CASPSGTSRYNEQFF
CDR3 DNA: TGTGCCAGCCCATCCGGGACTAGCCGCTACAATGAGCAGTTCTTC

D gene: NA
clone size: NA
V gene: TRBV4-1
J gene: TRBJ1-5
CDR3 protein: CASSQVMGRGPISNQPQHF
CDR3 DNA: TGCGCCAGCAGCCAAGTGATGGGGAGAGGTCCGATAAGCAATCAGCCCCAGCATTTT